The 15 T cell receptor beta chains presented below share a single source sample, sequenced in a study of CXCR3-negative and CXCR3-positive naive CD8 T cells. Study outcomes and limitations: More hydrophobic TRB CDR3s occurred in CXCR3-positive than in CXCR3-negative naive cells.

These receptors have no known antigen. Carrying UMI labels, the TRB cDNA libraries were prepared through 5' RACE. TCRdb re-analyzed the 5' RACE reads; it lists each CDR3 protein once, without DNA. The sample data list more than 100,000 distinct CDR3 sequences. The sample was naive CXCR3+ CD8+ T cells from blood. Noted subset: CD45RO-CCR7+CD27+CD95- naive CD8+ T cells expressing CXCR3 (TNR3+). Source of these receptors: a human donor in good health. Some clones in this sample may be carry-over from other donors' samples.

The chain carries TRBV27 and TRBJ2-2; TCRdb proposes TRBD1, but this gene call is untestable without DNA. Per germline, CDR1 MNHEY and CDR2 SMNVEV (reference sequence). The CDR3 is 17 amino acids. CDR3 in amino acids: CASSPLRGQRNTGELFF.

V gene TRBV5-1 combines with J gene TRBJ2-7. The CDR3 is 11 residues long. Per the germline V gene, CDR1 is SGHRS and CDR2 is YFSETQ. The CDR3 spells CASSADEPTDF.

The gene calls are TRBV18 and TRBJ2-5. The CDR3 spans 13 residues. Germline CDR1 and CDR2: KGHSH and LQKENI. The CDR3 sequence is CASSPPQQETQYF.

This chain joins TRBV12-3 or TRBV12-4 and TRBJ2-7. The CDR3 loop spans 15 amino acids. The CDR3 loop is CASSLGPTNSYEQYF.

CDR3 residues: CSVEDPTYEQYF. This chain links TRBV29-1 with TRBJ2-7. Germline CDR1 and CDR2: SQVTM and ANQGSEA. CDR3 length: 12 amino acids.

This rearrangement joins TRBV4-1 to TRBJ2-2. The CDR3 has 12 residues. CDR1 is MGHRA and CDR2 is YSYEKL in the germline V gene. The CDR3 is CASSLGPGELFF.

The chain uses TRBV29-1 and TRBJ2-5. Germline CDR1 and CDR2: SQVTM and ANQGSEA. The CDR3 totals 13 residues. This chain's CDR3 is CSAEPEYQETQYF.

The V call is TRBV13, the J call TRBJ2-7; with no DNA, the TCRdb D assignment of TRBD2 cannot be verified. CDR1 is PRHDT, CDR2 FYEKMQ, per germline (reference sequence). The CDR3 extends over 15 amino acids. The CDR3 protein is CASSPMGSGIYEQYF. Full variable domain (remainder filled in from reference TRBV13 and TRBJ2-7): AAGVIQSPRHLIKEKRETATLKCYPIPRHDTVYWYQQGPGQDPQFLISFYEKMQSDKGSIPDRFSAQQFSDYHSELNMSSLELGDSALYFCASSPMGSGIYEQYFGPGTRLTVT.

This chain connects TRBV28 to TRBJ2-1; TCRdb's D call, TRBD1, is unchecked because there is no DNA. From germline, CDR1 is MDHEN and CDR2 SYDVKM. The CDR3 runs 13 residues. The CDR3 spells CASSTGIHNEQFF. Full variable domain (remainder filled in from reference TRBV28 and TRBJ2-1): DVKVTQSSRYLVKRTGEKVFLECVQDMDHENMFWYRQDPGLGLRLIYFSYDVKMKEKGDIPEGYSVSREKKERFSLILESASTNQTSMYLCASSTGIHNEQFFGPGTRLTVL.

J is TRBJ2-7 and V is TRBV7-8; the TRBD1 assignment by TCRdb is unverifiable without DNA. Per germline, CDR1 SGHVS and CDR2 FQNEAQ. This CDR3 is built from 16 residues. The CDR3 spells CASSLDSVLVGGEQYF.

The chain carries TRBV27 and TRBJ1-3; the TCRdb D gene call, TRBD1, has no DNA to confirm it. The CDR3 is 15 residues long. Germline assignment: CDR1 MNHEY and CDR2 SMNVEV (reference sequence). CDR3 sequence: CASRLNRGLGNTIYF.

The genes are TRBV6-5 and TRBJ2-5; TCRdb lists TRBD1, though no DNA is available to test this call. CDR3 length: 13 amino acids. The germline CDR1 and CDR2 sequences are MNHEY and SVGAGI. The CDR3: CASSSDREETQYF.

The V call is TRBV29-1, the J call TRBJ2-5; checking the TCRdb D call of TRBD1 is not possible without DNA. The length of the CDR3 is 15 residues. Germline V gene data show CDR1 as SQVTM and CDR2 as ANQGSEA. This CDR3 is CSVTGQGRLWETQYF.

The J gene is TRBJ1-2, the V gene TRBV12-3 or TRBV12-4; the TRBD1 assignment by TCRdb is unverifiable without DNA. The CDR3 is 20 residues long. The chain's CDR3 is CASSPTRLLIRGDFNYGYTF.

The J gene is TRBJ1-2, the V gene TRBV5-1; absent DNA, TCRdb's TRBD1 call cannot be checked. CDR1 and CDR2 (germline): SGHRS, YFSETQ. CDR3 length equals 15 residues. This CDR3 is CASSLFAGEYSGYTF.